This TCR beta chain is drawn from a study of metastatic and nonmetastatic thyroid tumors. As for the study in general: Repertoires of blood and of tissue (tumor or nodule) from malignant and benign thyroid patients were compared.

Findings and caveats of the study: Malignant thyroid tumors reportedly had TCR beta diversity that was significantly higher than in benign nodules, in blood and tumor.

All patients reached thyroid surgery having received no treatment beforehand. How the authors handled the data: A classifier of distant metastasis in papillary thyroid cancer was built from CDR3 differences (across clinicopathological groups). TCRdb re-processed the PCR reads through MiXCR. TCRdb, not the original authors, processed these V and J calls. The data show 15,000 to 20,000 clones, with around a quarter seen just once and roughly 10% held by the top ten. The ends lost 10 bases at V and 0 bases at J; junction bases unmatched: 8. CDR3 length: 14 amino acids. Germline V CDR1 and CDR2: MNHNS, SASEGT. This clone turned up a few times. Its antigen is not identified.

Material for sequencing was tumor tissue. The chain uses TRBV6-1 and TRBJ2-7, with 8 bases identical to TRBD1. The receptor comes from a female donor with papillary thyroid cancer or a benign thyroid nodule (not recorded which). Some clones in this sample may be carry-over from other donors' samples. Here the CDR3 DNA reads TGTGCCATTTTCCCGGGACAGGACTCCTACGAGCAGTACTTC. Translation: CAIFPGQDSYEQYF.